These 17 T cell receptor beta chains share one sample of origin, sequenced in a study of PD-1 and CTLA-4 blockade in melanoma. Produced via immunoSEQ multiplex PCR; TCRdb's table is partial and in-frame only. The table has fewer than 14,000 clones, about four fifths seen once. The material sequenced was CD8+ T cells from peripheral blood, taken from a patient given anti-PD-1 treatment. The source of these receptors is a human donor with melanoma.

This CDR3 reads CASSLERDYQETQYF. The CDR3 nucleotides are TGTGCCAGCAGCTTAGAGAGGGACTATCAAGAGACCCAGTACTTC. The V gene is TRBV7-9, the J gene TRBJ2-5; 7 nucleotides match TRBD2. V lost 1 base, J lost 2 bases, and 4 bases stayed unmatched. The length of the CDR3 is 15 residues. The germline CDR1 and CDR2 sequences are SEHNR and FQNEAQ (reference sequence). Full variable domain (missing parts from reference TRBV7-9 and TRBJ2-5): DTGVSQNPRHKITKRGQNVTFRCDPISEHNRLYWYRQTLGQGPEFLTYFQNEAQLEKSRLLSDRFSAERPKGSFSTLEIQRTEQGDSAMYLCASSLERDYQETQYFGPGTRLLVL.

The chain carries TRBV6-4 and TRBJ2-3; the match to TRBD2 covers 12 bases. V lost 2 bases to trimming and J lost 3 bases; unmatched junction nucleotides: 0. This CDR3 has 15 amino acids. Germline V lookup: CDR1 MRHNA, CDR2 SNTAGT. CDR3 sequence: CASSDGTSGTDTQYF. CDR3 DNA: TGTGCCAGCAGTGACGGGACTAGCGGGACAGATACGCAGTATTTT.

CDR3 residues: CASSPPAGGADEQFF. DNA for the CDR3: TGTGCCAGCAGCCCCCCCGCAGGGGGTGCGGATGAGCAGTTCTTC. This chain links TRBV7-9 with TRBJ2-1; 7 bases match TRBD1. Germline CDR1 reads SEHNR; CDR2 reads FQNEAQ (reference sequence). The V and J ends lost 5 bases and 8 bases, in that order; junction bases with no gene match: 12. The length of the CDR3 is 15 residues.

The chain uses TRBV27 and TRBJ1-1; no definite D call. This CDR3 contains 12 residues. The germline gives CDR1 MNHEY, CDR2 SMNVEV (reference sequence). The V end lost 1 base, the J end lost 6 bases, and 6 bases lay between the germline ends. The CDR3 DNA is TGTGCCAGCAGTTTATGGGGAGCTGAAGCTTTCTTT. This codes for CASSLWGAEAFF.

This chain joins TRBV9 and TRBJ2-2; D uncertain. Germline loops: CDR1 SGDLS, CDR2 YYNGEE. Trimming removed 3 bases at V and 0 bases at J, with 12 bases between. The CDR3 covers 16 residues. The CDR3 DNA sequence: TGTGCCAGCAGCGGAGGCGGAACAGCGAACACCGGGGAGCTGTTTTTT. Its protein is CASSGGGTANTGELFF. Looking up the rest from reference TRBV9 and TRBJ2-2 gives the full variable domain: DSGVTQTPKHLITATGQRVTLRCSPRSGDLSVYWYQQSLDQGLQFLIQYYNGEERAKGNILERFSAQQFPDLHSELNLSSLELGDSALYFCASSGGGTANTGELFFGEGSRLTVL.

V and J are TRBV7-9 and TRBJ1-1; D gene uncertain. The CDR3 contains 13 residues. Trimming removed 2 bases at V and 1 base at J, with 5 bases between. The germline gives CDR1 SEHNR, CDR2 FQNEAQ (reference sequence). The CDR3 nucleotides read TGTGCCAGCAGCTTATCAGCGAACACTGAAGCTTTCTTT. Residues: CASSLSANTEAFF.

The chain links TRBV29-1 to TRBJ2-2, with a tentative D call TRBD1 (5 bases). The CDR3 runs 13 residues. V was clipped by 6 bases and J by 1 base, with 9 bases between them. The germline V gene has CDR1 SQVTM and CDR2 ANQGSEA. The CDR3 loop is CSVVTENTGELFF. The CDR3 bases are TGCAGCGTGGTGACAGAGAACACCGGGGAGCTGTTTTTT.

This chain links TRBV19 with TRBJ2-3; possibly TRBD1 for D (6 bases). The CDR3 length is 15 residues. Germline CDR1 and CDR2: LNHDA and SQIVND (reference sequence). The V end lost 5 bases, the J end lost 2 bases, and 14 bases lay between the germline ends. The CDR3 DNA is TGTGCCAGTAGTCCTCGGCAGGGGCACACAGATACGCAGTATTTT. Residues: CASSPRQGHTDTQYF. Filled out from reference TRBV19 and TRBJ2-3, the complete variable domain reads DGGITQSPKYLFRKEGQNVTLSCEQNLNHDAMYWYRQDPGQGLRLIYYSQIVNDFQKGDIAEGYSVSREKKESFPLTVTSAQKNPTAFYLCASSPRQGHTDTQYFGPGTRLTVL.

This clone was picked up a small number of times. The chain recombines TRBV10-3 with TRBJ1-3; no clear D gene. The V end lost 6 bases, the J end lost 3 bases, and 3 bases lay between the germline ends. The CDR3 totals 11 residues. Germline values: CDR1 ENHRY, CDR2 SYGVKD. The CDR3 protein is CAIRGGNTIYF. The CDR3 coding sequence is TGTGCCATCAGGGGTGGAAACACCATATATTTT.

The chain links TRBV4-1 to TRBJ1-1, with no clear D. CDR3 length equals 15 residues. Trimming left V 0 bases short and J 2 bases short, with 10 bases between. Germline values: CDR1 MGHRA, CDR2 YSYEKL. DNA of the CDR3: TGCGCCAGCAGCCAAGAGATACCCGGAAACACTGAAGCTTTCTTT. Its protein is CASSQEIPGNTEAFF.

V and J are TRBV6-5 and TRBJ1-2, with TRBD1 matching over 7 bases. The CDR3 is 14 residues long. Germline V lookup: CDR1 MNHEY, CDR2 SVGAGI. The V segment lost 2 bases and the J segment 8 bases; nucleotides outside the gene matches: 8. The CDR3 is CASSYDRALWGYTF. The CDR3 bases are TGTGCCAGCAGTTACGACAGGGCCCTTTGGGGCTACACCTTC.

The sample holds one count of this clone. The CDR3 DNA is TGTGCCAGCAGCGAACGGGGGGCCGAGGTGCAGTATTTT. As protein: CASSERGAEVQYF. The chain combines TRBV5-6 with TRBJ2-3; possible D gene TRBD2, 7 bases. The V and J ends lost 4 bases and 11 bases respectively, with 17 bases between them. This CDR3 is 13 amino acids long. Per the germline V gene, CDR1 is SGHDT and CDR2 is YYEEEE.

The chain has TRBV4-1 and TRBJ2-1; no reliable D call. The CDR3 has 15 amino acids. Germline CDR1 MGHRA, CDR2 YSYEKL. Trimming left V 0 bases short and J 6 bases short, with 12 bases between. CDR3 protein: CASSQESGRANEQFF. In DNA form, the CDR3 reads TGCGCCAGCAGCCAAGAGTCTGGTAGGGCCAATGAGCAGTTCTTC.

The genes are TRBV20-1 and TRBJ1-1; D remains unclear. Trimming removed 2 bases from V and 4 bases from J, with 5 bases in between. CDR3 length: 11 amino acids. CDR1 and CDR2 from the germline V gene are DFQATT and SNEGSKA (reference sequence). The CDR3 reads CSARMVTEAFF. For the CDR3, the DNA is TGCAGTGCTAGAATGGTCACTGAAGCTTTCTTT.

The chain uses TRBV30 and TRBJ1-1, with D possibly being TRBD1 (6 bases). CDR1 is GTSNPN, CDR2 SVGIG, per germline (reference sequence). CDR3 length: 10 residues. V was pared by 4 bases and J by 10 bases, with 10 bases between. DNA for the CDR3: TGTGCCTGGATGGACAGTCGAGCTTTCTTT. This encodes CAWMDSRAFF.

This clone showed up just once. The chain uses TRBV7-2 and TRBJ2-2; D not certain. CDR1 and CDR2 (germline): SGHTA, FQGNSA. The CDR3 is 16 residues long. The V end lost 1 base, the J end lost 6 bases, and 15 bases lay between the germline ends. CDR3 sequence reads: CASSLDQGLRAGELFF. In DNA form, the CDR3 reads TGTGCCAGCAGCTTAGATCAAGGGCTCCGAGCCGGGGAGCTGTTTTTT.

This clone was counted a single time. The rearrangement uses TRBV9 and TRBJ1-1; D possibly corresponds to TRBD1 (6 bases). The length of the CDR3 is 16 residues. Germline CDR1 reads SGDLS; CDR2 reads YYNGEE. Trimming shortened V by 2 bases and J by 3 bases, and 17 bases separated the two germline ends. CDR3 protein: CASSVTGGWGYTEAFF. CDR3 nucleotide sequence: TGTGCCAGCAGCGTGACCGGGGGCTGGGGGTACACTGAAGCTTTCTTT. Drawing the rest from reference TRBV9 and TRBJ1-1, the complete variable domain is DSGVTQTPKHLITATGQRVTLRCSPRSGDLSVYWYQQSLDQGLQFLIQYYNGEERAKGNILERFSAQQFPDLHSELNLSSLELGDSALYFCASSVTGGWGYTEAFFGQGTRLTVV.